Given below is one TCR beta chain in context. This record belongs to a study of CD8 T cells in ankylosing spondylitis. The germline V gene encodes CDR1 DFQATT and CDR2 SNEGSKA (reference sequence). The CDR3 loop spans 15 amino acids. The V gene end was trimmed by 3 bases and the J gene end by 4 bases; junction bases not matched to a gene: 8. TCRdb re-called the 5' RACE reads with MiXCR, one entry per CDR3 protein. The sample shows 250,000 to 300,000 distinct CDR3 sequences, roughly 20% of them seen only once. This receptor was identified in a male donor with ankylosing spondylitis or in good health (not recorded which). This rearrangement joins TRBV20-1 to TRBJ2-2; 7 bases match TRBD2. Sequenced: blood, either unsorted or a sorted T cell fraction (not recorded which). The CDR3 DNA reads TGCAGTGCTAGGGGGGGACTAAGTGTCACCGGGGAGCTGTTTTTT. Its protein product is CSARGGLSVTGELFF.